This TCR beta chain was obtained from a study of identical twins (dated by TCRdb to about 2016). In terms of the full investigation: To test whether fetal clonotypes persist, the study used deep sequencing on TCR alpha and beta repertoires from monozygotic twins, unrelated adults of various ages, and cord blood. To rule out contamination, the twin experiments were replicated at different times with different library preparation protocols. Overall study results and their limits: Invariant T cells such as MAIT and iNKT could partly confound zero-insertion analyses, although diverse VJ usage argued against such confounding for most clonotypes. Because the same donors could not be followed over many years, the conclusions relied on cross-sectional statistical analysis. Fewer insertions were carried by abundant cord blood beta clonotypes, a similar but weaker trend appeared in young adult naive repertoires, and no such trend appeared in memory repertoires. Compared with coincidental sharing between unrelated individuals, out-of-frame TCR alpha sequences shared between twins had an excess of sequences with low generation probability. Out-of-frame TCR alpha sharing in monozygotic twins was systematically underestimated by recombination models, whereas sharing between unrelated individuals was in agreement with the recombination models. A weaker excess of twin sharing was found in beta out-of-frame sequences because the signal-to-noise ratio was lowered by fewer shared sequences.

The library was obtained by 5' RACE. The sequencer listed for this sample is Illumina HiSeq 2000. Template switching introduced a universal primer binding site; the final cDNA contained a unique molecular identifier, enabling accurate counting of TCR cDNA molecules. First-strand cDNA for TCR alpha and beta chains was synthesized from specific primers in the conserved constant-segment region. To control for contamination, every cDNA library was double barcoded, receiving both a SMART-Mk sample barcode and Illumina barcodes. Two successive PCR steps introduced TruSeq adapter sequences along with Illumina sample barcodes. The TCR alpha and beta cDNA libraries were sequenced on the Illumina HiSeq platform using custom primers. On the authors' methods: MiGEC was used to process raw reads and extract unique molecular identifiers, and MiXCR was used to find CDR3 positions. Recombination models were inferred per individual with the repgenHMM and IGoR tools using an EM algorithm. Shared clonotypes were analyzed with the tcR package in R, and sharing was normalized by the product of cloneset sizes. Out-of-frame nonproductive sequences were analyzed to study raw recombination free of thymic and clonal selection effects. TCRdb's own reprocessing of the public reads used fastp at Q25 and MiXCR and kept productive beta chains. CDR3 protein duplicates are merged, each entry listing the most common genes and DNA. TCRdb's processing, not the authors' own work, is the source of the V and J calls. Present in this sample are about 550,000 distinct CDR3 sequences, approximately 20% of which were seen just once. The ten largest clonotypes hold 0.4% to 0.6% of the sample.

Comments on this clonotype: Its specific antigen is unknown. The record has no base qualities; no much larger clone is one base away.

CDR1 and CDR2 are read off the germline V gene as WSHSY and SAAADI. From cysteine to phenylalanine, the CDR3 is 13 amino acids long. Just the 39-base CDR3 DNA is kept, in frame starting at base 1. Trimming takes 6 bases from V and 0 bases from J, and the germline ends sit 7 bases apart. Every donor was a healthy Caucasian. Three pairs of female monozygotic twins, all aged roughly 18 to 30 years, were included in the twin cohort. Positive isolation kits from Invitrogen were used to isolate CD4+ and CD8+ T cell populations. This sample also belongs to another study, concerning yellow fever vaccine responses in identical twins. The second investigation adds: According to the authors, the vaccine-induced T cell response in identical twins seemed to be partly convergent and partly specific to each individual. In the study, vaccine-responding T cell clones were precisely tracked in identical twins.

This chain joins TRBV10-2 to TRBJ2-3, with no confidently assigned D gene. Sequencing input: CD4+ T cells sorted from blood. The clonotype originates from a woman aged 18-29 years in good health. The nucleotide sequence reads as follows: TGCGCCAGCAGGCCGCCTAGCACAGATACGCAGTATTTT. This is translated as CASRPPSTDTQYF.